This entry lists 2 T cell receptor beta chains sequenced from one sample in a study of neurological immune-mediated disorders. TCRdb re-derived calls from the 5' RACE reads in MiXCR, one entry per CDR3 protein. This sample has 60,000 to 85,000 distinct CDR3 sequences, with approximately 5% found just once. Sequencing was carried out using PBMCs. Receptors originate from a woman between 65 and 79 years old with multiple sclerosis.

In its sample, this clonotype was seen many times. The J gene is TRBJ2-7, the V gene TRBV20-1; tentatively, D is TRBD1 (6 bases). The V end was cut by 5 bases, the J end by 0 bases, with 17 bases between. Germline V CDR1 and CDR2: DFQATT, SNEGSKA (reference sequence). The CDR3 spans 15 residues. The CDR3 here is CSAFPGHSNSYEQYF. The CDR3 bases are TGCAGTGCTTTTCCGGGACATTCCAACTCCTACGAGCAGTACTTC.

This clonotype has ten or more counts. The chain recombines TRBV6-6 with TRBJ1-2, with D maybe TRBD1 (6 bases). From germline, CDR1 is MNHNY and CDR2 SVGAGI (reference sequence). This CDR3 is 14 amino acids long. Trimming took off 5 bases at V and 6 bases at J, with 16 bases between the two ends. CDR3 nucleotides: TGTGCCAGCAGTGAACAGGGTTCGGGCGATGGCTACACCTTC. It encodes CASSEQGSGDGYTF.